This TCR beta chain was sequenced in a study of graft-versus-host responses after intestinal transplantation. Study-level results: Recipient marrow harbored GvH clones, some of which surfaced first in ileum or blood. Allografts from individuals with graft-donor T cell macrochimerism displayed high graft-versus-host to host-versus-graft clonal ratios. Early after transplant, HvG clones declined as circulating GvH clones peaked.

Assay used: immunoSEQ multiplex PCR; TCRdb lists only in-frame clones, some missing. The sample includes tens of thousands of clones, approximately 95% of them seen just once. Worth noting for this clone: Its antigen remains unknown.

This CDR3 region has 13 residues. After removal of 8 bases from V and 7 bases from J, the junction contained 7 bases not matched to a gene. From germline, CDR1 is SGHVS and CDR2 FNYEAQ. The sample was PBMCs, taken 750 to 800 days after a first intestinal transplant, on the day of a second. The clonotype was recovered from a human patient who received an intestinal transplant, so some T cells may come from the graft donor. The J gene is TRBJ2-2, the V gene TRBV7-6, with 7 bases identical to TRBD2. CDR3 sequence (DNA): TGTGCCAGCGGGACTAACCCTGGCGGGGAGCTGTTTTTT. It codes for CASGTNPGGELFF.